The 30 T cell receptor beta chains below come from one sample, sequenced in a study of cytomegalovirus exposure and HLA in healthy donors. 13 Jbeta primers and 60 Vbeta primers were used for the PCR. TCRdb's table, derived via immunoSEQ multiplex PCR, lists solely in-frame clones and lacks some. This sample yields approximately 130,000 clones, of which around 77% are seen a single time; 1% to 1.5% belongs to the top ten. The specimen was PBMCs. The receptors here all came from a middle-aged man in good health and CMV-seronegative.

This clone has only a few counts. V gene TRBV7-3 combines with J gene TRBJ1-1, with D possibly being TRBD1 (6 bases). The germline gives CDR1 SGHTA, CDR2 FQGTGA. This CDR3 is built from 13 residues. V shed 6 bases and J shed 1 base, with 9 bases lying between them. The CDR3 sequence is CASSQTGNTEAFF. CDR3 DNA: TGTGCCAGCAGTCAGACAGGGAACACTGAAGCTTTCTTT.

The chain employs TRBV11-2 and TRBJ2-1, with 10 bases identical to TRBD2. The CDR3 sequence is 15 residues long. Germline V gene lookup returns CDR1 SGHAT and CDR2 FQNNGV. V dropped 0 bases and J dropped 5; count of bases not matched to a gene: 1. CDR3 sequence reads: CASSLETSGHNEQFF. The CDR3 DNA sequence: TGTGCCAGCAGCTTAGAGACTAGCGGGCACAATGAGCAGTTCTTC.

This chain uses TRBV11-2 with TRBJ2-3; 7 bases line up with TRBD2. In germline, CDR1 is SGHAT, CDR2 FQNNGV. After removal of 7 bases from V and 2 bases from J, the junction contained 3 bases not matched to a gene. The length of the CDR3 is 13 residues. CDR3 loop: CASTGGTTDTQYF. CDR3 sequence (DNA): TGTGCCAGCACCGGGGGGACCACAGATACGCAGTATTTT.

The V gene is TRBV13, the J gene TRBJ1-1; possibly TRBD1 for D (6 bases). Germline CDR1 PRHDT, CDR2 FYEKMQ (reference sequence). Between the trimmed V and J ends, which lost 5 bases and 3 bases, there was a span of 13 bases. The CDR3 spans 14 residues. This CDR3 reads CASSPGAADTEAFF. Written as DNA, the CDR3 is TGTGCCAGCAGCCCAGGGGCGGCGGACACTGAAGCTTTCTTT.

This clone has a single count. V is TRBV11-3 and J is TRBJ1-2, with 7 nucleotides matching TRBD1. Germline V gene lookup returns CDR1 SGHNT and CDR2 YENEEA. CDR3 length equals 19 residues. V was pared by 3 bases and J by 7 bases, with 23 bases of the junction left unmatched. The CDR3 nucleotides are TGTGCCAGCAGCTTCACGCCGCCAGAGGGCCGACAGGGCTTTAGTGGCTACACCTTC. Translating it yields CASSFTPPEGRQGFSGYTF.

The chain combines TRBV5-1 with TRBJ1-4; 8 bases are a match to TRBD1. This CDR3 region has 15 residues. Per the germline V gene, CDR1 is SGHRS and CDR2 is YFSETQ. V gave up 2 bases and J gave up 4 bases; unmatched junction bases: 4. The CDR3 loop reads CASSFTGQDNEKLFF. The CDR3 DNA sequence: TGCGCCAGCAGCTTTACGGGACAGGATAATGAAAAACTGTTTTTT.

The rearrangement joins TRBV11-3 to TRBJ2-5; TRBD2 aligns across 11 bases. The CDR3 has 15 amino acids. V lost 5 bases to trimming and J lost 3 bases; unmatched junction nucleotides: 5. Germline assignment: CDR1 SGHNT and CDR2 YENEEA. The CDR3 DNA reads as TGTGCCAGCAGCCTCGGGACTAGCGGCAAAGAGACCCAGTACTTC. This sequence encodes CASSLGTSGKETQYF.

The V call is TRBV6-1, the J call TRBJ2-7; D call uncertain. The germline gives CDR1 MNHNS, CDR2 SASEGT. This CDR3 contains 13 residues. Trimming took 0 bases from V and 2 from J, leaving 5 bases between them. Written as DNA, the CDR3 is TGTGCCAGCAGTGAAGCAGCACCCTACGAGCAGTACTTC. The encoded protein is CASSEAAPYEQYF.

This chain uses TRBV19 with TRBJ2-7, with D uncertain. Deletions cut 6 bases from V and 0 bases from J, with 9 bases between. Germline assignment: CDR1 LNHDA and CDR2 SQIVND (reference sequence). The CDR3 totals 13 residues. CDR3 sequence reads: CASSMTISYEQYF. In nucleotides, the CDR3 is TGTGCCAGTAGCATGACAATCTCCTACGAGCAGTACTTC.

The chain links TRBV5-8 to TRBJ2-7; the match to TRBD2 covers 11 bases. V lost 0 bases to trimming and J lost 3 bases; unmatched junction nucleotides: 5. This CDR3 has 16 amino acids. CDR1 is SGHTS, CDR2 YDEGEE, per germline. As DNA, the CDR3 is TGTGCCAGCAGCTTGGCCGGGGGACTAGCGGACTACGAGCAGTACTTC. Its protein product is CASSLAGGLADYEQYF.

This clone has a handful of counts. The chain combines TRBV6-6 with TRBJ1-1, with 7 bases matching TRBD1. The CDR3 length is 15 residues. Unmatched junction bases numbered 2, after V lost 0 bases and J lost 1 base. Germline CDR1 and CDR2: MNHNY and SVGAGI (reference sequence). CDR3 region: CASSYSTGWNTEAFF. The CDR3 region has the DNA TGTGCCAGCAGTTACTCGACAGGGTGGAACACTGAAGCTTTCTTT.

This clone came up once. This rearrangement joins TRBV11-1 to TRBJ2-2; possible D gene TRBD2, 5 bases. The germline V gene has CDR1 SGHAT and CDR2 FQDESV (reference sequence). V lost 5 bases to trimming and J lost 8 bases, with 6 bases between them. The CDR3 consists of 11 residues. DNA of the CDR3: TGTGCCAGCAGCCCGGGGGGGGAGCTGTTTTTT. Its protein is CASSPGGELFF.

This clone was seen once. The chain uses TRBV28 and TRBJ1-4; 8 bases line up with TRBD1. Germline CDR1 is MDHEN and CDR2 is SYDVKM. The CDR3 extends over 16 amino acids. The ends lost 6 bases at V and 5 bases at J; junction bases unmatched: 11. The CDR3: CASRDTGGGKNEKLFF. The CDR3 nucleotides are TGTGCCAGCAGGGATACAGGGGGAGGGAAAAATGAAAAACTGTTTTTT.

CDR3 loop: CASTGLLPSYNEQFF. As DNA, the CDR3 is TGCGCCAGCACGGGACTTCTCCCTTCCTACAATGAGCAGTTCTTC. The gene calls are TRBV10-2 and TRBJ2-1; D is possibly TRBD2 (6 bases). The germline gives CDR1 WSHSY, CDR2 SAAADI. This CDR3 has 15 amino acids. V was trimmed by 7 bases and J by 1 base, leaving 14 bases between them.

This chain uses TRBV18 with TRBJ1-1; D might be TRBD1 (5 bases). Germline lookup yields CDR1 KGHSH and CDR2 LQKENI. There are 16 residues in the CDR3. Trimming took off 2 bases at V and 0 bases at J, with 13 bases between the two ends. CDR3 in DNA: TGTGCCAGCTCACCAAGAACCCGGGACTTGAACACTGAAGCTTTCTTT. Its protein is CASSPRTRDLNTEAFF.

The V gene is TRBV5-1, the J gene TRBJ2-4; 8 bases map to TRBD1. This CDR3 is 13 amino acids long. CDR1 and CDR2 from the germline V gene are SGHRS and YFSETQ. V lost 4 bases to trimming and J lost 7 bases; unmatched junction nucleotides: 4. In nucleotides, the CDR3 is TGCGCCAGCAGCCCTGGGACAGGCAACATTCAGTACTTC. Translation gives CASSPGTGNIQYF.

The rearrangement links TRBV10-3 to TRBJ2-2; D is perhaps TRBD2 (5 bases). The CDR3 is 15 amino acids. Germline CDR1 reads ENHRY; CDR2 reads SYGVKD. Trimming removed 3 bases at V and 7 bases at J, with 15 bases between. CDR3 amino acids: CAISEGSSGGGELFF. In DNA, the CDR3 is TGTGCCATCAGTGAAGGGTCCAGCGGCGGCGGGGAGCTGTTTTTT.

V gene TRBV18 combines with J gene TRBJ2-1, with D possibly TRBD2 on 6 matching bases. V was shortened by 5 bases and J by 7 bases, with 15 bases between the two germline ends. The CDR3 consists of 14 residues. Germline values: CDR1 KGHSH, CDR2 LQKENI. Here the CDR3 reads CASSTGGIGNEQFF. The CDR3 DNA sequence: TGTGCCAGCTCAACAGGCGGGATTGGAAATGAGCAGTTCTTC. Full variable domain (remainder filled in from reference TRBV18 and TRBJ2-1): NAGVMQNPRHLVRRRGQEARLRCSPMKGHSHVYWYRQLPEEGLKFMVYLQKENIIDESGMPKERFSAEFPKEGPSILRIQQVVRGDSAAYFCASSTGGIGNEQFFGPGTRLTVL.

The chain links TRBV6-5 to TRBJ2-3; 7 nucleotides line up with TRBD2. Germline CDR1 is MNHEY and CDR2 is SVGAGI. The CDR3 totals 15 residues. The V segment lost 4 bases and the J segment 0 bases; nucleotides outside the gene matches: 4. CDR3 DNA sequence: TGTGCCAGCAGTTGGGTTAGCGGGAGCACAGATACGCAGTATTTT. Translating it yields CASSWVSGSTDTQYF.

This clone was detected only once. The genes are TRBV9 and TRBJ2-1; D remains ambiguous. Germline assignment: CDR1 SGDLS and CDR2 YYNGEE. The CDR3 spans 14 residues. Deletions cut 0 bases from V and 7 bases from J, with 11 bases between. In nucleotides, the CDR3 is TGTGCCAGCAGCGTAGGCCCGAGCCGGAATGAGCAGTTCTTC. This gives the protein CASSVGPSRNEQFF. Using reference TRBV9 and TRBJ2-1 for the parts outside the CDR3, the full variable domain is DSGVTQTPKHLITATGQRVTLRCSPRSGDLSVYWYQQSLDQGLQFLIQYYNGEERAKGNILERFSAQQFPDLHSELNLSSLELGDSALYFCASSVGPSRNEQFFGPGTRLTVL.

The V and J genes are TRBV9 and TRBJ1-2; 7 bases fit TRBD1. The CDR3 runs to 15 residues. Germline-derived CDR1 and CDR2 are SGDLS and YYNGEE. The V gene end was trimmed by 4 bases and the J gene end by 4 bases; junction bases not matched to a gene: 10. The CDR3 region is CASSPQTGMSYGYTF. CDR3 nucleotide sequence: TGTGCCAGCAGCCCCCAGACAGGGATGAGCTATGGCTACACCTTC.

The J gene is TRBJ1-5, the V gene TRBV6-5; a possible D gene is TRBD1 (6 bases). Germline lookup yields CDR1 MNHEY and CDR2 SVGAGI. The CDR3 is made up of 13 amino acids. V lost 6 bases, J lost 4 bases, and 10 bases lay in between. The CDR3 is CASSRDTNQPQHF. CDR3 DNA sequence: TGTGCCAGCAGCAGGGACACAAATCAGCCCCAGCATTTT.

DNA of the CDR3: TGCGCCAGCAGCGACCACAGGGGCGAGCAGTACTTC. This codes for CASSDHRGEQYF. The chain carries TRBV5-1 and TRBJ2-7, with 7 bases identical to TRBD1. CDR3 length: 12 residues. Germline V gene lookup returns CDR1 SGHRS and CDR2 YFSETQ. V was clipped by 4 bases and J by 6 bases; unmatched bases: 4.

CDR3 protein: CASSRSAAQETQYF. The CDR3 DNA is TGTGCCAGTAGTAGGTCTGCGGCTCAAGAGACCCAGTACTTC. This chain connects TRBV19 to TRBJ2-5; unclear D gene. The CDR3 consists of 14 residues. The germline gives CDR1 LNHDA, CDR2 SQIVND (reference sequence). V lost 4 bases to trimming and J lost 2 bases, with 11 bases between them.

The J gene is TRBJ1-1, the V gene TRBV10-3; maybe TRBD1 (6 bases). Germline assignment: CDR1 ENHRY and CDR2 SYGVKD. This CDR3 has 13 residues. V lost 6 bases and J 5 bases, leaving 13 bases between the germline ends. CDR3 region: CAIRDSPGTEAFF. The CDR3 DNA is TGTGCCATCAGGGACAGCCCGGGGACTGAAGCTTTCTTT.

In this sample, this clone turned up a few times. The V and J genes are TRBV15 and TRBJ2-5, with 8 bases matching TRBD2. Germline V lookup: CDR1 LNHNV, CDR2 YYDKDF (reference sequence). V dropped 3 bases and J dropped 4; count of bases not matched to a gene: 10. The CDR3 covers 16 residues. The CDR3 sequence is CATSSGPRAGVETQYF. DNA for the CDR3: TGTGCCACCAGCAGCGGTCCTAGAGCGGGAGTAGAGACCCAGTACTTC. The full variable domain, with the rest looked up from reference TRBV15 and TRBJ2-5, is DAMVIQNPRYQVTQFGKPVTLSCSQTLNHNVMYWYQQKSSQAPKLLFHYYDKDFNNEADTPDNFQSRRPNTSFCFLDIRSPGLGDTAMYLCATSSGPRAGVETQYFGPGTRLLVL.

This clone came up once. The chain uses TRBV5-6 and TRBJ2-3; tentatively, D is TRBD2 (5 bases). V lost 0 bases, J lost 0 bases, and 8 bases lay in between. CDR1 and CDR2 (germline): SGHDT, YYEEEE. The CDR3 is made up of 15 amino acids. The CDR3 loop reads CASSLAGGSTDTQYF. In DNA form, the CDR3 reads TGTGCCAGCAGCTTGGCTGGCGGGAGCACAGATACGCAGTATTTT. Full variable domain (rest looked up from reference TRBV5-6 and TRBJ2-3): DAGVTQSPTHLIKTRGQQVTLRCSPKSGHDTVSWYQQALGQGPQFIFQYYEEEERQRGNFPDRFSGHQFPNYSSELNVNALLLGDSALYLCASSLAGGSTDTQYFGPGTRLTVL.

DNA of the CDR3: TGCGCCAGCAGTGTTGCGGGTCTCTCTGGGGCCAACGTCCTGACTTTC. This encodes CASSVAGLSGANVLTF. V gene TRBV10-2 combines with J gene TRBJ2-6; TRBD2 might be the D (5 bases). V was shortened by 4 bases and J by 0 bases, with 10 bases between the two germline ends. There are 16 residues in the CDR3. Germline V gene sequence: CDR1 WSHSY, CDR2 SAAADI.

The CDR3 nucleotides read TGTGCCAGCAGCTTACGACAGGGGGTTGGCACAGATACGCAGTATTTT. Protein: CASSLRQGVGTDTQYF. V usage is TRBV5-6 and J usage is TRBJ2-3; 9 bases line up with TRBD1. Losses at the gene ends were 2 bases for V and 1 base for J; bases not matched to a gene: 5. This CDR3 is built from 16 residues. Per germline, CDR1 SGHDT and CDR2 YYEEEE.

The J gene is TRBJ1-1, the V gene TRBV7-9; 7 nucleotides agree with TRBD1. The CDR3 contains 15 residues. V shed 4 bases, J shed 7 bases, and the junction held 12 bases outside the gene matches. Germline CDR1 and CDR2: SEHNR and FQNEAQ (reference sequence). The CDR3 DNA follows: TGTGCCAGCAGCTCTCGACAGGGAGAGGTGGATGAAGCTTTCTTT. It is translated as CASSSRQGEVDEAFF.